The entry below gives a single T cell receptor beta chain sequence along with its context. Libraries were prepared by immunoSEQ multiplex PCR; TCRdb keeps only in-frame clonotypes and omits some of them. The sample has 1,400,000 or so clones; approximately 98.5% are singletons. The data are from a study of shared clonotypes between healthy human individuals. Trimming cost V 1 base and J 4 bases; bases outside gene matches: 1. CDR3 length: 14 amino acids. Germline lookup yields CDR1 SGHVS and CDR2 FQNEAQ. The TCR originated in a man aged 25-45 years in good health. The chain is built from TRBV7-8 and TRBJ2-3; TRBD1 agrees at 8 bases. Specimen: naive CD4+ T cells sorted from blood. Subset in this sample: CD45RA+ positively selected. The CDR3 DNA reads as TGTGCCAGCAGCTTAGAGACAGGGGCAGATACGCAGTATTTT. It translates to CASSLETGADTQYF.